A selection of T cell receptor beta chains follows, all from one sample in a study of PD-L1 blockade in urothelial cancer. Sequencing was performed with immunoSEQ multiplex PCR; in TCRdb, only in-frame clones are kept and a portion is missing. The repertoire holds 25,000 to 30,000 clones, with roughly 86% as singletons. Material: PBMCs, obtained around atezolizumab (anti-PD-L1) treatment. The receptors were gathered from a man aged 45-65 years with urothelial cancer. Each CDR3 is given with its conserved first and last residue. A D gene is named only where the DNA matches it firmly. Size is stated for part of the rows, as once, few or many counts, or as a class when the clone is expanded.

size	J	D	V	CDR3	DNA
once	TRBJ2-1	NA	TRBV6-5	CASSGGPTTYNEQFF	TGTGCCAGCAGTGGCGGCCCGACGACCTACAATGAGCAGTTCTTC
NA	TRBJ2-7	TRBD2	TRBV14	CASSLIAGGNAEQYF	TGTGCCAGCAGCCTTATAGCGGGGGGCAATGCGGAGCAGTACTTC
NA	TRBJ2-7	TRBD2	TRBV28	CASSLRLAGVLSYEQYF	TGTGCCAGCAGTTTAAGGCTAGCGGGAGTCCTAAGCTACGAGCAGTACTTC
NA	TRBJ1-6	TRBD1	TRBV7-9	CASSADRGFLPLHF	TGTGCCAGCTCCGCCGACAGGGGATTTCTCCCCCTCCACTTT
NA	TRBJ1-1	NA	TRBV4-3	CASSQGLSANTEAFF	TGCGCCAGCAGCCAAGGACTAAGTGCGAACACTGAAGCTTTCTTT
NA	TRBJ2-3	NA	TRBV5-6	CASSLGSRTDTQYF	TGTGCCAGCAGCTTAGGGAGTCGCACAGATACGCAGTATTTT
NA	TRBJ2-1	TRBD2	TRBV2	CASTKMATSGSSYNEQFF	TGTGCCAGCACCAAAATGGCGACTAGCGGGAGCTCCTACAATGAGCAGTTCTTC
NA	TRBJ1-2	TRBD1	TRBV6-1	CASRGQGSNYGYTF	TGTGCCAGCCGGGGACAGGGGTCAAACTATGGCTACACCTTC
few	TRBJ2-1	NA	TRBV25-1	CASSVNYNEQFF	TGTGCCAGCAGTGTCAACTACAATGAGCAGTTCTTC
few	TRBJ2-1	NA	TRBV28	CASSLLGSGYGQFF	TGTGCCAGCAGTTTACTCGGGAGTGGTTATGGGCAGTTCTTC
few	TRBJ2-3	TRBD1	TRBV5-1	CASSFLDRGADTQYF	TGCGCCAGCAGCTTCCTGGACAGGGGGGCAGATACGCAGTATTTT
NA	TRBJ2-1	TRBD2	TRBV29-1	CSVMTSGGLNEQFF	TGCAGCGTCATGACTAGCGGTGGCCTAAATGAGCAGTTCTTC
NA	TRBJ2-4	NA	TRBV19	CASNSENLAKNIQYF	TGTGCCAGTAATTCGGAGAATCTAGCCAAAAACATTCAGTACTTC
NA	TRBJ1-4	NA	TRBV29-1	CSARGLNEKLFF	TGCAGCGCCCGAGGACTTAATGAAAAACTGTTTTTT
NA	TRBJ2-1	TRBD1	TRBV9	CASSGGQASYNEQFF	TGTGCCAGCAGCGGGGGACAGGCCTCCTACAATGAGCAGTTCTTC
NA	TRBJ2-1	NA	TRBV4-2	CASSQGRRLAEKYQSSYNEQFF	TGTGCCAGCAGCCAAGGGCGGCGGCTAGCCGAAAAGTACCAGAGCTCCTACAATGAGCAGTTCTTC
NA	TRBJ1-1	TRBD1	TRBV27	CASSSQGGRGPTEAFF	TGTGCCAGCAGTTCCCAGGGGGGCAGGGGTCCCACTGAAGCTTTCTTT
NA	TRBJ2-7	TRBD2	TRBV27	CATRSPLAGGRGEQYF	TGTGCCACCCGATCCCCCTTAGCGGGAGGCCGTGGGGAGCAGTACTTC
NA	TRBJ1-1	TRBD1	TRBV14	CASSQRQGAKTEAFF	TGTGCCAGCAGCCAACGACAGGGGGCGAAAACTGAAGCTTTCTTT
NA	TRBJ2-7	TRBD2	TRBV9	CASSVAGGGFYEQYF	TGTGCCAGCAGCGTAGCGGGGGGAGGGTTCTACGAGCAGTACTTC
NA	TRBJ2-1	TRBD2	TRBV10-1	CASSESGGAQSSYNEQFF	TGCGCCAGCAGTGAGAGCGGGGGGGCCCAAAGCTCCTACAATGAGCAGTTCTTC
NA	TRBJ2-5	NA	TRBV7-8	CASRFDLGSGETQYF	TGTGCCAGCAGATTTGACTTGGGGAGCGGGGAGACCCAGTACTTC
NA	TRBJ1-1	NA	TRBV27	CASRPTLGGKAFF	TGTGCCAGCAGACCCACCTTGGGGGGAAAAGCTTTCTTT
NA	TRBJ2-3	NA	TRBV28	CASSQRDTQYF	TGTGCCAGCTCCCAGCGGGATACGCAGTATTTT
NA	TRBJ2-7	NA	TRBV6-1	CASTSRDMSSYEQYF	TGTGCCAGCACTAGCCGGGACATGAGCTCCTACGAGCAGTACTTC
NA	TRBJ2-5	NA	TRBV6-5	CASSYGGFQETQYF	TGTGCCAGCAGTTACGGCGGTTTCCAAGAGACCCAGTACTTC
NA	TRBJ1-2	NA	TRBV30	CAWSVQVYGYTF	TGTGCCTGGAGTGTACAGGTCTATGGCTACACCTTC
NA	TRBJ2-1	TRBD1	TRBV5-1	CASTLDRVSYNEQFF	TGCGCCAGCACCCTAGACAGGGTGTCCTACAATGAGCAGTTCTTC
NA	TRBJ2-2	TRBD1	TRBV4-3	CASSQDLSRQGGAGELFF	TGCGCCAGCAGCCAAGATCTTTCGAGACAGGGCGGCGCCGGGGAGCTGTTTTTT
NA	TRBJ1-1	TRBD1	TRBV6-5	CASRTMFWDRAEAFF	TGTGCCAGCAGGACCATGTTTTGGGACAGGGCTGAAGCTTTCTTT
NA	TRBJ1-2	NA	TRBV5-4	CASSLIENYGYTF	TGTGCCAGCAGCTTGATTGAGAACTATGGCTACACCTTC
NA	TRBJ2-1	TRBD2	TRBV6-5	CASTKGAGGYNEQFF	TGTGCCAGCACCAAGGGAGCGGGAGGCTACAATGAGCAGTTCTTC
NA	TRBJ2-7	TRBD2	TRBV6-5	CASSYGAGRDEQYF	TGTGCCAGCAGTTACGGGGCAGGGAGGGACGAGCAGTACTTC